The 4 T cell receptor beta chains given below trace back to one sample, sequenced in a study of early T cells in non-severe SARS-CoV-2 infection. TCRdb re-called the 5' RACE reads through MiXCR, storing one row per CDR3 protein. The sample lists 65,000 to 80,000 distinct CDR3 sequences, approximately 10% occurring once. The sequenced sample was whole blood. The origin of the receptors is an adult who was a healthcare worker with PCR-confirmed SARS-CoV-2 infection or an uninfected control (not recorded which).

This clonotype was seen a few times. The chain carries TRBV7-6 and TRBJ1-2, with a tentative D call TRBD1 (5 bases). Germline CDR1 reads SGHVS; CDR2 reads FNYEAQ. Trimming took 1 base from V and 8 from J, leaving 14 bases between them. The CDR3 covers 14 residues. The CDR3, as DNA: TGTGCCAGCAGCTTAGGGATCGGGGGGGACGGCTACACCTTC. It is translated as CASSLGIGGDGYTF.

The sample holds many counts of this clonotype. This chain joins TRBV7-2 and TRBJ2-2; D gene uncertain. CDR3 length: 13 amino acids. V lost 6 bases, J lost 4 bases, and 9 bases lay in between. Germline CDR1 reads SGHTA; CDR2 reads FQGNSA. CDR3 residues: CASRMTSTGELFF. The CDR3 DNA sequence: TGTGCCAGCAGAATGACAAGCACCGGGGAGCTGTTTTTT.

This clonotype has just a few counts. The CDR3 DNA is TGTGCCAGCAGCCTGAGGCGGGACGTCTACAATGAGCAGTTCTTC. Encoded protein: CASSLRRDVYNEQFF. The chain uses TRBV7-6 and TRBJ2-1, with TRBD2 as a possible D gene (6 bases). The V end lost 5 bases, the J end lost 3 bases, and 14 bases lay between the germline ends. The germline V gene has CDR1 SGHVS and CDR2 FNYEAQ. The CDR3 is made up of 15 amino acids. Full variable domain (missing parts from reference TRBV7-6 and TRBJ2-1): GAGVSQSPRYKVTKRGQDVALRCDPISGHVSLYWYRQALGQGPEFLTYFNYEAQQDKSGLPNDRFSAERPEGSISTLTIQRTEQRDSAMYRCASSLRRDVYNEQFFGPGTRLTVL.

On this clonotype: A clone one base away is much larger, so this may be a read error. This chain connects TRBV27 to TRBJ2-1, with unresolved D. V shed 11 bases and J shed 2 bases, with 16 bases lying between them. The germline gives CDR1 MNHEY, CDR2 SMNVEV (reference sequence). The CDR3 has 14 residues. CDR3 DNA sequence: TGTGCCGCAGCGTGGCGGCAGGCCTACAATGAGCAGTTCTTC. As protein: CAAAWRQAYNEQFF.